The rows below give T cell receptor beta chains drawn from one sample of a study of blood T cell repertoires in COVID-19. Measured with immunoSEQ multiplex PCR; TCRdb has only the in-frame clones, and not every one. The data hold fewer than 250,000 clones, with 85% to 90% observed a single time. The specimen was PBMCs or T cells enriched from blood (not recorded which). The origin of the receptors is a man aged 50 to 59 who had been exposed to COVID-19. The CDR3 runs from the conserved cysteine through the conserved F or W. The D gene is left open where the match is weak. Clone size is not always given. Where it is, it says once, few, many or a class for expanded clones.

d_call j_call v_call clone_size cdr3_aa cdr3_nt
TRBD2 TRBJ2-1 TRBV5-4 NA CAAGDSGGGNYNEQFF TGTGCCGCGGGCGATAGCGGGGGGGGCAACTACAATGAGCAGTTCTTC
NA TRBJ2-3 TRBV5-4 NA CASSPPAPTDTQYF TGTGCCAGCAGCCCCCCCGCGCCCACAGATACGCAGTATTTT
NA TRBJ1-1 TRBV29-1 NA CSVILQTEAFF TGCAGCGTTATCTTGCAGACTGAAGCTTTCTTT
NA TRBJ1-5 TRBV30 NA CAWSPVLTGTRNQPQHF TGTGCCTGGAGTCCAGTTTTAACCGGGACACGGAATCAGCCCCAGCATTTT
TRBD1 TRBJ1-5 TRBV10-3 NA CAIRRDRSEPQHF TGTGCCATCAGGAGGGACAGGTCGGAGCCCCAGCATTTT
TRBD2 TRBJ2-1 TRBV19 NA CASSPASGYAYNEQFF TGTGCCAGTAGTCCGGCTAGCGGATACGCCTACAATGAGCAGTTCTTC
NA TRBJ1-1 TRBV2 NA CASSRVSTEAFF TGTGCCAGCTCCAGGGTCAGCACTGAAGCTTTCTTT
TRBD1 TRBJ1-5 TRBV24-1 NA CATGGGQGGSPQHF TGTGCCACCGGGGGGGGACAGGGAGGATCGCCCCAGCATTTT
NA TRBJ2-5 TRBV5-1 NA CASSLARGLETQYF TGCGCCAGCAGCTTGGCCCGAGGCTTGGAGACCCAGTACTTC
TRBD1 TRBJ1-5 TRBV6-5 NA CASSYRDRANQPQHF TGTGCCAGCAGTTATCGGGACAGGGCCAATCAGCCCCAGCATTTT
TRBD1 TRBJ1-4 TRBV28 NA CASSVQGAGNEKLFF TGTGCCAGCAGTGTCCAGGGGGCGGGCAATGAAAAACTGTTTTTT
NA TRBJ1-5 TRBV6-5 NA CASGGASNQPQHF TGTGCCAGCGGGGGGGCTAGCAATCAGCCCCAGCATTTT
NA TRBJ2-4 TRBV7-3 NA CASSRSPRGAGVQYF TGTGCCAGCAGCCGATCCCCACGAGGCGCGGGCGTTCAGTACTTC
TRBD1 TRBJ1-3 TRBV30 NA CAWRGPGQGGNTIYF TGTGCCTGGAGAGGACCCGGACAGGGGGGAAACACCATATATTTT
NA TRBJ2-7 TRBV6-5 NA CASSSTSYEQYF TGTGCCAGCAGTAGCACCTCCTACGAGCAGTACTTC
TRBD1 TRBJ1-5 TRBV18 NA CASSPDRERPQHF TGTGCCAGCTCACCGGACAGGGAACGGCCCCAGCATTTT
NA TRBJ2-2 TRBV6-1 NA CAGERENTGELFF TGTGCCGGCGAGAGGGAGAACACCGGGGAGCTGTTTTTT
NA TRBJ1-5 TRBV27 NA CASRKQGNQPQHF TGTGCCAGCCGTAAACAGGGAAATCAGCCCCAGCATTTT
NA TRBJ1-1 TRBV7-9 NA CASTWGGATNTEAFF TGTGCCAGCACATGGGGAGGGGCCACGAACACTGAAGCTTTCTTT
TRBD1 TRBJ2-1 TRBV18 NA CASSPLGQGAVEQFF TGTGCCAGCTCACCATTGGGACAGGGGGCCGTTGAGCAGTTCTTC
NA TRBJ1-3 TRBV6-5 once CASSTPGGVYTIYF TGTGCCAGCAGTACTCCGGGCGGGGTGTACACCATATATTTT
TRBD1 TRBJ1-2 TRBV6-5 NA CASSSGTGRLGYTF TGTGCCAGCAGTTCCGGGACAGGGAGGCTCGGCTACACCTTC
NA TRBJ1-1 TRBV4-2 NA CASSSTGTGSTEAFF TGTGCCAGCAGCTCAACAGGTACAGGGAGCACTGAAGCTTTCTTT
NA TRBJ2-2 TRBV6-5 NA CASSYRPGELFF TGTGCCAGCAGTTACCGTCCCGGGGAGCTGTTTTTT
NA TRBJ1-4 TRBV18 NA CASSRDSNEKLFF TGTGCCAGCTCCCGAGATAGTAATGAAAAACTGTTTTTT
TRBD2 TRBJ2-1 TRBV9 once CASSVRGTSGANEQFF TGTGCCAGCAGCGTAAGAGGGACTAGCGGGGCCAATGAGCAGTTCTTC
NA TRBJ2-5 TRBV3-1/TRBV3-2 NA CASSRRLQHQETQYF TGTGCCAGCAGCCGACGACTCCAACACCAAGAGACCCAGTACTTC
NA TRBJ1-5 TRBV4-1 NA CASSQMGGSNQPQHF TGCGCCAGCAGCCAAATGGGAGGAAGCAATCAGCCCCAGCATTTT
NA TRBJ2-3 TRBV27 NA CASSLRGDTQYF TGTGCCAGCAGTTTACGGGGGGATACGCAGTATTTT
NA TRBJ1-2 TRBV5-4 NA CASSLEPGDIYGYTF TGTGCCAGCAGCTTGGAGCCCGGGGATATCTATGGCTACACCTTC